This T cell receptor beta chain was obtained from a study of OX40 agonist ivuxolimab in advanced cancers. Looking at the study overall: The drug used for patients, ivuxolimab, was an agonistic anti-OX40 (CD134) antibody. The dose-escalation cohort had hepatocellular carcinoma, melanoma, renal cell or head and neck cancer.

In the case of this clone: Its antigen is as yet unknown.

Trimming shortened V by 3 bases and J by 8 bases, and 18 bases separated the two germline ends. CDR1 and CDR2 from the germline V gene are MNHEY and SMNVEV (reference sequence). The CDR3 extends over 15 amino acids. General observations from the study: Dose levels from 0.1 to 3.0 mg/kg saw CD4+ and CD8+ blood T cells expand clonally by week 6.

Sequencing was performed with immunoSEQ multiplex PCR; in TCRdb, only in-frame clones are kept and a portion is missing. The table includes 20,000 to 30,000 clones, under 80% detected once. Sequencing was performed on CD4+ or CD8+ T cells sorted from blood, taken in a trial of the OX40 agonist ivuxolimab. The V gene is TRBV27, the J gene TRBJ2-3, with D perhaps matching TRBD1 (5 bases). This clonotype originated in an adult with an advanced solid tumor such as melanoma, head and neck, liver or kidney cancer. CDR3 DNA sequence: TGTGCCAGCAGTTTGGGTGGTCAGGGCGTTAGTACGCAGTATTTT. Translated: CASSLGGQGVSTQYF.